This T cell receptor (beta chain) is from a study of shared clonotypes between healthy human individuals (TCRdb year 2020). Background for the entire study: The cohort comprised two women and a few men aged 18 to 49 years. For each donor, CD4 naive and CD4 memory were each given three plates, CD8 naive was given two plates, and CD8 memory was given one plate. Blood TCR repertoires of about 5 healthy adults were deeply sequenced to estimate repertoire size and the extent of clonotype sharing between individuals. To increase sequencing depth and limit assay-specific biases, different laboratories used diverse techniques to prepare libraries and sequence TCR repertoires. Per donor, leukapheresis produced somewhere between about 0.94 and 9.5 billion PBMCs.

Donors were healthy HIV-negative adults with no recently reported acute infections or vaccinations. Every donor was a Caucasian adult residing in Nashville, Tennessee, USA. Magnetic negative selection was used to enrich CD4+ T cells, after which naive cells were positively selected on CD45RA and the negative fraction became the memory subset. After blood collection by leukapheresis, PBMCs were isolated using Ficoll-Histopaque density gradient centrifugation and then cryopreserved in the vapor phase of liquid nitrogen. Analytical flow cytometry was used to check the purity and quantity of each magnetically sorted T cell population. Genomic DNA was isolated from each sorted fraction and quantified by UV absorbance on a Nanodrop 2000c. V loses 3 bases, J loses 6 bases, and the germline ends lie 9 bases apart. CDR1 DFQATT and CDR2 SNEGSKA were looked up in the germline V gene (reference sequence). Spanning cysteine to phenylalanine, the CDR3 consists of 11 amino acids. Only the CDR3 DNA stays, 33 bases, in frame from base 1.

What the authors observed across the whole study: Sharing across a handful of donors was observed for roughly 5% of naive CD4, less than 4% of naive CD8, 2% to 2.5% of memory CD4, and roughly 0.4% of memory CD8 clonotypes. Even with the large sequencing depth, rarefaction of the sorted-subset datasets indicated that sequencing was incomplete. Pairwise subsampling led to the expectation that sequencing depth would affect the degree of clonotype sharing among donors. Because the study included a small number of donors, the genetic and exposure-history diversity represented was limited. Sampling was restricted to blood, and TCR repertoires in tissue are likely to differ from TCR repertoires in blood. Higher generation probabilities were observed for clonotypes shared by all four sorted-subset donors than for non-shared clonotypes. Naive subsets generally had larger estimated clonotype richness than memory subsets.

On this clone: The specificity of this receptor is unknown. Base qualities are not recorded, but no much larger clone differs from it by a single base. The identical CDR3 is also encoded by other nucleotide sequences in the sample.

Using the deep immunoSEQ assay, TCR CDR3 regions were amplified from genomic DNA by multiplex PCR. Extracted genomic DNA from each cell subset was distributed evenly across all wells of several immunoSEQ 96-well plates, and each plate was treated as a replicate. For sorted subsets, about 220 ng of genomic DNA, equivalent to some 30,000 T cell genomes, went into each replicate PCR. Purified libraries were measured with a Qubit 3.0 fluorometer, size-checked on a Bioanalyzer 2100, and measured again with the KAPA Library Quantification kit. A separate single-read 150-cycle Illumina NextSeq 550 flow cell was used to sequence each immunoSEQ 96-well plate. The paper's data handling went like this. Because the immunoSEQ output held only junctional sequences and lacked quality scores, the filtering could not match the filtering applied to full-length reads. Sequences were annotated with PyIR, a Python wrapper for IgBLAST v1.9, and V/J genes and CDR3 were assigned using IMGT germline references. Reads were removed for weak V/J assignments (E-value above 1e-6), missing CDR3, stop codons, out-of-frame junctions, or ambiguous translated residues. V3J clonotypes were defined by identical inferred V gene, J gene, and CDR3 amino acid sequence. The percentage overlap between two repertoires was calculated by dividing the number of shared unique clonotypes by the size of the smaller repertoire. RTK rarefaction, the Chao1 estimator, and Recon v2.1 estimates of unobserved clonotypes were used to assess repertoire richness. For all TCRbeta clonotypes obtained by the gDNA method from several donors, generation probabilities were computed with OLGA. TCRdb limited this immuneACCESS table to in-frame rearrangements with V and J called. A share of clones is missing; checked studies link under half to unresolved V genes, and the rest is unexplained. V, J and clone size were drawn from that table, and D and trimming were deduced from the DNA. Across this sample there are roughly 2,300,000 clones, with about 90% seen only once. In total, the top ten clones hold more than 0.35% of the sample.

The V gene is TRBV20-1 and the J gene is TRBJ2-7; the best D guess is TRBD2, with 6 bases matching. Sequences were obtained from naive CD4+ T cells from PBMCs. Read against the paper, the sample's cell subset or site label means: CD45RA+ positively selected. The sequence was obtained from a man aged 18 to 30 in good health. Some clones in this sample may be carry-over from other donors' samples. In nucleotides, the sequence is TGCAGTGCTAGCGGGAGAAGCGAGCAGTACTTC. Its translation reads: CSASGRSEQYF.